What follows are 19 T cell receptor beta chains derived from one specimen sequenced in a study of CD8+CD57+ T cells in acquired aplastic anemia. Before being chosen for sequencing, patients had shown CD8+CD57+ cell expansion by flow cytometry. Investigators profiled TCR beta VDJ and CDR3 from genomic DNA template. TCRdb re-called the reads with MiXCR, one entry per CDR3 protein. The sample lists about 200,000 distinct CDR3 sequences, approximately 60% occurring once. Sequenced sample: sorted CD4+, CD8+, or CD8+CD57+ T cells (not recorded which) from PBMCs. Receptors originate from a human donor with aplastic anemia.

The rearrangement joins TRBV20-1 to TRBJ1-2; D not resolved. The CDR3 totals 11 residues. Trimming pared 6 bases from V and 1 base from J, leaving 6 bases between. Germline CDR1 reads DFQATT; CDR2 reads SNEGSKA (reference sequence). In DNA form, the CDR3 reads TGCAGTGCCGGGGATAACTATGGCTACACCTTC. It translates to CSAGDNYGYTF.

This clonotype was picked up a small number of times. J is TRBJ1-2 and V is TRBV10-3; D remains ambiguous. This CDR3 has 13 amino acids. Germline V gene data show CDR1 as ENHRY and CDR2 as SYGVKD. V lost 10 bases to trimming and J lost 3 bases, with 15 bases between them. The CDR3 coding sequence is TGTGCCACTAAGCTCTCCTCGGACTATGGCTACACCTTC. It yields the protein CATKLSSDYGYTF.

In regard to this clonotype: One end of the junction varies from germline; a read error may be responsible. The chain carries TRBV5-1 and TRBJ1-1, with D possibly being TRBD1 (5 bases). Germline V CDR1 and CDR2: SGHRS, YFSETQ. The CDR3 runs 15 residues. In nucleotides, the CDR3 is TGTGCCAGCAGCTTAGTGACAGCGATGAACACTGAAGCTTTCTTT. Amino acid sequence: CASSLVTAMNTEAFF.

The gene calls are TRBV5-1 and TRBJ1-2; D uncertain. The V end lost 0 bases, the J end lost 5 bases, and 11 bases lay between the germline ends. Germline CDR1 SGHRS, CDR2 YFSETQ. This CDR3 comprises 14 residues. The CDR3 is CASSLEAAVYGYTF. CDR3 DNA: TGCGCCAGCAGCTTGGAGGCGGCGGTGTATGGCTACACCTTC.

The chain is built from TRBV20-1 and TRBJ2-7; D may be TRBD1 or TRBD2 (5 bases each). V shed 1 base and J shed 2 bases, with 9 bases lying between them. CDR3 size: 13 residues. Germline loops: CDR1 DFQATT, CDR2 SNEGSKA (reference sequence). The DNA of the CDR3 is TGCAGTGCTAGAGGAGGGGAAACCTACGAGCAGTACTTC. Amino acid sequence: CSARGGETYEQYF.

This CDR3 reads CATSDLRTGGQETQYF. The DNA of the CDR3 is TGTGCCACCAGTGATTTGCGGACAGGGGGCCAAGAGACCCAGTACTTC. The chain joins TRBV24-1 to TRBJ2-5, with 10 bases fitting TRBD1. CDR1 and CDR2 (germline): KGHDR, SFDVKD. V lost 0 bases to trimming and J lost 1 base; unmatched junction nucleotides: 1. The CDR3 spans 16 residues.

The chain links TRBV2 to TRBJ1-4; D ambiguous. From germline, CDR1 is SNHLY and CDR2 FYNNEI. The CDR3 sequence is 14 residues long. Trimming pared 8 bases from V and 5 bases from J, leaving 15 bases between. In DNA, the CDR3 is TGTGCCAGCGGAGAGAGGGCGACCAATGAAAAACTGTTTTTT. The encoded protein is CASGERATNEKLFF. The full variable domain, its missing parts supplied by reference TRBV2 and TRBJ1-4, is EPEVTQTPSHQVTQMGQEVILRCVPISNHLYFYWYRQILGQKVEFLVSFYNNEISEKSEIFDDQFSVERPDGSNFTLKIRSTKLEDSAMYFCASGERATNEKLFFGSGTQLSVL.

This clonotype was seen ten or more times. This chain joins TRBV14 and TRBJ1-1; D is perhaps TRBD1 (6 bases). V shed 3 bases and J shed 4 bases, with 9 bases lying between them. CDR3 length: 13 amino acids. The germline CDR1 and CDR2 sequences are SGHDN and FVKESK. CDR3 in DNA: TGTGCCAGCAGCCAGACAGGACTCACTGAAGCTTTCTTT. Its translation: CASSQTGLTEAFF.

This chain connects TRBV2 to TRBJ1-5; 12 bases align to TRBD1. Germline trimming cut 11 bases from V and 2 bases from J; bases unmatched to any gene: 16. Germline-derived CDR1 and CDR2 are SNHLY and FYNNEI. The CDR3 sequence is 18 residues long. As DNA, the CDR3 is TGTGCCCTCGGAACGGGACAGGGGGCCTTCCTGGGCAATCAGCCCCAGCATTTT. This gives the protein CALGTGQGAFLGNQPQHF. The full variable domain, in which reference TRBV2 and TRBJ1-5 provide the parts outside the CDR3, is EPEVTQTPSHQVTQMGQEVILRCVPISNHLYFYWYRQILGQKVEFLVSFYNNEISEKSEIFDDQFSVERPDGSNFTLKIRSTKLEDSAMYFCALGTGQGAFLGNQPQHFGDGTRLSIL.

Of note for this clonotype: At one of its ends the junction is not consistent with the germline gene, which may arise from a read error. This chain links TRBV29-1 with TRBJ2-5; maybe TRBD2 (6 bases). CDR3 length equals 13 residues. CDR1 SQVTM and CDR2 ANQGSEA come from the germline V gene. This chain's CDR3 is CSVEGRTKWTQYF. The CDR3 DNA reads as TGCAGCGTAGAAGGACGGACTAAATGGACCCAGTACTTC.

Only a few counts were recorded for this clonotype. The chain is built from TRBV5-8 and TRBJ1-2; D remains ambiguous. V was shortened by 5 bases and J by 6 bases, with 8 bases between the two germline ends. Germline CDR1 reads SGHTS; CDR2 reads YDEGEE. The CDR3 is made up of 11 amino acids. In DNA form, the CDR3 reads TGTGCCAGCAGACTCACCCATGGCTACACCTTC. This encodes CASRLTHGYTF.

Points on this clonotype: One end of the junction fails to match germline, which may point to a read error. The chain combines TRBV10-3 with TRBJ1-4; no reliable D call. The CDR3 is 13 amino acids. Germline V gene data show CDR1 as ENHRY and CDR2 as SYGVKD. CDR3 sequence (DNA): TGTGCCATTAGTGAGCGTCGTACTGAAAAACTGTTTTTT. Amino acids: CAISERRTEKLFF.

A word on this clonotype: The CDR3 end shows no conserved phenylalanine or tryptophan, and so a read error is likely. The limits of the CDR3 on the DNA are not certain, so only TCRdb's listed CDR3 is given. The V call is TRBV6-2 or TRBV6-3, the J call TRBJ2-5; the table gives TRBD1 as D, unverified against the DNA. Ends included, the CDR3 has 10 residues. Germline lookup yields CDR1 MNHEY and CDR2 SVGEGT. The CDR3 is CASSYSIGDP.

This chain links TRBV12-3 or TRBV12-4 with TRBJ2-1, with D perhaps assigned TRBD1 or TRBD2 (6 bases each). The closer fit of TRBJ2-5 to the DNA end suggests the J call may be wrong. The CDR3 is made up of 15 amino acids. CDR3 bases: TGTGCCAGCAGTGAGACCGGGGGCTACGGAGTGACCCAGTACTTC. Amino acid sequence: CASSETGGYGVTQYF.

This clonotype has ten or more counts. The CDR3 DNA follows: TGTGCCAGCAGTTTTAGTTTGGGAGATGAGCAGTTCTTC. Protein product: CASSFSLGDEQFF. V is TRBV12-3 or TRBV12-4 and J is TRBJ2-1; TRBD2 might be the D (5 bases). The V and J ends lost 3 bases and 8 bases respectively, with 11 bases between them. The CDR3 covers 13 residues.

The rearrangement joins TRBV19 to TRBJ2-7, with D tentatively TRBD1 (5 bases). V was shortened by 5 bases and J by 5 bases, with 19 bases between the two germline ends. The CDR3 is 15 amino acids. Per the germline V gene, CDR1 is LNHDA and CDR2 is SQIVND (reference sequence). CDR3 in amino acids: CASSPGTRVWDEQYF. The CDR3 DNA is TGTGCCAGTAGTCCAGGAACCAGGGTCTGGGACGAGCAGTACTTC.

This sequence joins TRBV24-1 and TRBJ1-2, with TRBD1 matching 9 bases. This CDR3 contains 15 residues. The germline gives CDR1 KGHDR, CDR2 SFDVKD. J lost 4 bases, V lost 2 bases, and 4 bases had no gene match. As DNA, the CDR3 is TGTGCCACCAGTGATTCGGGACAGGGTTTCTATGGCTACACCTTC. Translated: CATSDSGQGFYGYTF.

The chain has TRBV2 and TRBJ2-7, with 8 bases identical to TRBD1. Germline V gene sequence: CDR1 SNHLY, CDR2 FYNNEI. J gave up 2 bases and V 10 bases, and 10 bases lay outside the gene matches. CDR3 size: 14 residues. The CDR3 protein is CATHPDRVAYEQYF. The CDR3 DNA reads TGTGCCACCCACCCGGACAGGGTAGCCTACGAGCAGTACTTC.

This clonotype came up a few times. The chain joins TRBV20-1 to TRBJ2-7, with 7 nucleotides matching TRBD2. The germline CDR1 and CDR2 sequences are DFQATT and SNEGSKA (reference sequence). V lost 3 bases and J lost 3; bases outside the gene matches: 11. The CDR3 loop spans 15 amino acids. CDR3 loop: CSARGGVGNIYEQYF. The DNA for the CDR3 is TGCAGTGCTAGGGGAGGGGTAGGGAACATCTACGAGCAGTACTTC.